Described below is a single TCR beta chain sequence and its context. The specificity of this receptor is unknown. No base quality values were provided; no much bigger clone lies one nucleotide off. This record belongs to a study of early T cells in non-severe SARS-CoV-2 infection (dated by TCRdb to the early 2020s). Describing the broader study: Because TCR sequencing relied on bulk RNA taken from unsorted whole blood, pairing of alpha and beta chains was not possible.

V is reduced by 4 bases and J by 4 bases, leaving a spacing of 11 bases between them. The CDR3 spans 13 residues, from the cysteine through the phenylalanine. Only the CDR3 DNA is retained, 39 bases long and in frame from the first base. The germline V gene encodes CDR1 KGHSH and CDR2 LQKENI. The study was a case-control design nested within a healthcare worker cohort in London, UK, with weekly nasopharyngeal swab PCR tests and blood sampling. Healthcare workers were enrolled in the week of the UK lockdown, from 23 to 31 March 2020, and were followed every week for up to roughly 16 weeks. Overall study results and their limits: VDJdb matching was skewed toward anti-spike CD8 responses and likely underestimated virus-specific expansions by missing private and CD4 specificities.

The library was prepared using 5' RACE. The instrument given in TCRdb is NextSeq 500. Unique molecular identifiers were attached to individual cDNA molecules in the TCR library protocol so that sequencing error and PCR bias could be corrected. Both TCR alpha and beta chains were sequenced, and tight co-correlation was observed between alpha and beta sequence abundances in each sample. From the authors' description of their analysis: V gene, J gene and CDR3 annotation of TCR sequences was performed with Decombinator V4. Expanded TCRs were defined as changing significantly between any two time points under a Poisson model with p below 0.0001. TCR abundances were normalised to the total number of TCRs sequenced per sample and expressed as counts per million. MAIT TCRs were defined by TRAV1-2 paired with TRAJ12, TRAJ20 or TRAJ33, and iNKT TCRs by TRAV10 paired with TRAJ18. VDJdb, accessed 1 November 2021, was searched for CMV, EBV and SARS-CoV-2 annotated TCRs, with TCRs annotated for multiple antigens excluded. Using fastp at Q25 and MiXCR, TCRdb reprocessed the public reads and kept productive beta chains. Rows merge per CDR3 protein into single entries with the most common DNA and genes. These V and J calls are TCRdb output, not the study's own analysis. This sample has fewer than 80,000 distinct CDR3 sequences in its table, and 12% of those were observed once. The ten largest clones add up to about 3.9% of the sample.

The chain joins TRBV18 to TRBJ2-7; the D gene is unclear. Sequenced: whole blood. The receptor comes from an adult who was a healthcare worker with PCR-confirmed SARS-CoV-2 infection or an uninfected control (not recorded which). The CDR3 protein: CASSQVEEYEQYF. The DNA sequence reads TGTGCCAGCTCACAGGTAGAGGAGTACGAGCAGTACTTC.